The subject of this entry is one T cell receptor beta chain. Its cognate antigen is unknown. This entry belongs to a study of siplizumab effects on memory and regulatory T cells. Points from the study as a whole: Naive T cells were seemingly more diverse than memory cells, and major contributions to the alloresponse seemed to be made by them.

Sequencing of each sample assayed about 10^5 TCR templates. Generated by immunoSEQ multiplex PCR, the TCRdb table keeps only in-frame clones and is missing some. The profile covers under 130,000 clones, with roughly 91% appearing a single time and around 0.29% taken by the ten largest. The sequencing input was CD4+ T cells sorted from blood. The sequence was obtained from a human donor in good health.

CDR3 loop: CASSPRTGSGGNTIYF. The CDR3 region has the DNA TGCGCCAGCAGCCCTCGGACAGGGTCAGGTGGAAACACCATATATTTT. This chain links TRBV5-1 with TRBJ1-3, with 8 nucleotides matching TRBD1. The CDR3 extends over 16 amino acids. Germline V gene data show CDR1 as SGHRS and CDR2 as YFSETQ. With V trimmed by 4 bases and J by 3 bases, 9 bases remained unmatched.